Listed here are 7 T cell receptor beta chains from one sample, sequenced in a study of blood T cell repertoires in COVID-19. Assay: immunoSEQ multiplex PCR; the TCRdb copy retains only in-frame clones and omits some. This sample yields around 130,000 clones, of which about 83% are seen a single time; about 13% belongs to the top ten. Material for sequencing was peripheral blood. The receptors come from a human donor in a cohort sampled during active COVID-19.

The count of this clone is one. This chain connects TRBV27 to TRBJ2-1; 7 bases agree with TRBD2. The V gene's germline CDR1 is MNHEY and CDR2 SMNVEV (reference sequence). J lost 4 bases, V lost 2 bases, and 5 bases had no gene match. The CDR3 spans 15 residues. The CDR3 sequence: CASSLRHGGYNEQFF. Written as DNA, the CDR3 is TGTGCCAGCAGTTTACGTCACGGGGGGTACAATGAGCAGTTCTTC.

The chain employs TRBV3-1 (or the pseudogene TRBV3-2) and TRBJ2-1, with 7 bases that match TRBD1. Germline lookup yields CDR1 LGHDT and CDR2 YNNKEL (reference sequence). J gave up 3 bases and V 1 base, and 3 bases lay outside the gene matches. The CDR3 totals 15 residues. CDR3 sequence: CASSQVQGFYNEQFF. CDR3 sequence (DNA): TGTGCCAGCAGCCAAGTACAGGGGTTCTACAATGAGCAGTTCTTC.

The rearrangement uses TRBV15 and TRBJ1-1; no reliable D call. Looked up from germline, CDR1 is LNHNV and CDR2 is YYDKDF (reference sequence). The CDR3 runs 11 residues. The ends were cut back, 6 bases at V and 3 bases at J, with 5 bases in the middle. CDR3 loop: CATRRDTEAFF. The CDR3, as DNA: TGTGCCACCAGGCGAGACACTGAAGCTTTCTTT.

This clone was picked up a small number of times. The rearrangement uses TRBV5-1 and TRBJ1-5; no firm D call. Trimming took off 7 bases at V and 4 bases at J, with 12 bases between the two ends. Germline V CDR1 and CDR2: SGHRS, YFSETQ. The CDR3 consists of 13 residues. The CDR3 protein is CASSSNGNQPQHF. CDR3 bases: TGCGCCAGCTCGAGTAATGGTAATCAGCCCCAGCATTTT.

V is TRBV5-1 and J is TRBJ2-7, with 9 positions matching TRBD1. Germline-derived CDR1 and CDR2 are SGHRS and YFSETQ. This CDR3 contains 15 residues. With 4 bases clipped from V and 2 bases from J, the junction kept 7 bases outside the gene matches. The CDR3 reads CASSSSGQGPYEQYF. In DNA form, the CDR3 reads TGCGCCAGCAGCAGCTCGGGACAGGGACCCTACGAGCAGTACTTC.

In its sample, this clone was seen a few times. The chain uses TRBV6-6 and TRBJ1-2, with 9 bases matching TRBD1. Germline CDR1 MNHNY, CDR2 SVGAGI (reference sequence). This CDR3 spans 11 amino acids. The V and J ends lost 11 bases and 5 bases, in that order; junction bases with no gene match: 3. The CDR3 DNA sequence: TGTGCCGCAGGGACAGGGTATGGCTACACCTTC. Amino acids: CAAGTGYGYTF.

CDR3 amino acids: CASSEIPRGGYTF. CDR3 nucleotides: TGTGCCAGCAGTGAGATTCCAAGAGGGGGCTACACCTTC. The chain joins TRBV6-1 to TRBJ1-2; D remains ambiguous. The germline V gene has CDR1 MNHNS and CDR2 SASEGT. The CDR3 loop spans 13 amino acids. V shed 3 bases and J shed 8 bases, with 13 bases lying between them.